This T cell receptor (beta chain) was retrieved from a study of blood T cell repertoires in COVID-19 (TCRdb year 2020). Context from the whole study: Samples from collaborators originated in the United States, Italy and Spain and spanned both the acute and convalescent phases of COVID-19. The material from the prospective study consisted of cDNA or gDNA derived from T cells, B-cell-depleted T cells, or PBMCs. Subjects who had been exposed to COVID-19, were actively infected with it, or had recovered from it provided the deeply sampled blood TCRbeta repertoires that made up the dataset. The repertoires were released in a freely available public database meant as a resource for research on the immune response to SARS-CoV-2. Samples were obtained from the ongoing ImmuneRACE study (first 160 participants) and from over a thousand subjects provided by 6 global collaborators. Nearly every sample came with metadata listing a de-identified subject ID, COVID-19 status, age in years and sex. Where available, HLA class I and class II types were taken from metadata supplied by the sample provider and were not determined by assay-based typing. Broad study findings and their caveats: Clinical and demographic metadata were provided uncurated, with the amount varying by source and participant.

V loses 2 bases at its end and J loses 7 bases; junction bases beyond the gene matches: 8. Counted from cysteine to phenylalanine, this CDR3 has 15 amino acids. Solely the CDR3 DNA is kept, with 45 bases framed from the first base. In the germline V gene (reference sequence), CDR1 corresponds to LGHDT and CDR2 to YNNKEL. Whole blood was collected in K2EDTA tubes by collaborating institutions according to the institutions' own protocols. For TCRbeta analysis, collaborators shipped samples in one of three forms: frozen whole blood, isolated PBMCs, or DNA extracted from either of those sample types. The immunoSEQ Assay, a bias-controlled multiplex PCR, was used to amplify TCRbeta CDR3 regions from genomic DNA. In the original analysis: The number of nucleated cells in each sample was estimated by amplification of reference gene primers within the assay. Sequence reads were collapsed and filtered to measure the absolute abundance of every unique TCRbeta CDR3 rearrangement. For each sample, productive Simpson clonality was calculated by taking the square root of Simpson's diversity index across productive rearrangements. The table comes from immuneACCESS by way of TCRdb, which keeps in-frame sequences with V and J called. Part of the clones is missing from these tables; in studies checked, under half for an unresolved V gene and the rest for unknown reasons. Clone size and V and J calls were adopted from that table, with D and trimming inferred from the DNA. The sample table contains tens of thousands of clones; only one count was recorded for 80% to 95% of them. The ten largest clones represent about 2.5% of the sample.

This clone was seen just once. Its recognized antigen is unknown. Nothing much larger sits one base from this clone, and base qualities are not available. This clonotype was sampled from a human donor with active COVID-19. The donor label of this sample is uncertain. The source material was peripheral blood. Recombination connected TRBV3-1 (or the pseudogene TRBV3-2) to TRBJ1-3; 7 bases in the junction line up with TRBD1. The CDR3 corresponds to CASSQYKKGANTIYF. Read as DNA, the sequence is TGTGCCAGCAGCCAATACAAGAAGGGGGCGAACACCATATATTTT.